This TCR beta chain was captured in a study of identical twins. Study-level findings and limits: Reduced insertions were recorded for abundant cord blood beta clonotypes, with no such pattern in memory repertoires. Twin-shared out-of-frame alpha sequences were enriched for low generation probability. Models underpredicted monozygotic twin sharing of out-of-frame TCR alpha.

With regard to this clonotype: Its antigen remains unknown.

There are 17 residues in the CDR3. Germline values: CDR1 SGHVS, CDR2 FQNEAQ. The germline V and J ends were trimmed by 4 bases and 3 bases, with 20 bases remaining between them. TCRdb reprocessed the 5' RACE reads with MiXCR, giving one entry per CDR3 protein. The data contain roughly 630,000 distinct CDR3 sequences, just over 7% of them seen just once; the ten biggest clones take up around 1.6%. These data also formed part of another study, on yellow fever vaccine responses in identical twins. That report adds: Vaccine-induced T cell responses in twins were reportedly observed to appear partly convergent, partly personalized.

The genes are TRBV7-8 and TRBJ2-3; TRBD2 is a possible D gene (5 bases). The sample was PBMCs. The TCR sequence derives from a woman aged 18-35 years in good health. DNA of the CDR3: TGTGCCAGCAGCTCGCCAAAACTTCCGTCGGGGACAGATACGCAGTATTTT. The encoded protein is CASSSPKLPSGTDTQYF.